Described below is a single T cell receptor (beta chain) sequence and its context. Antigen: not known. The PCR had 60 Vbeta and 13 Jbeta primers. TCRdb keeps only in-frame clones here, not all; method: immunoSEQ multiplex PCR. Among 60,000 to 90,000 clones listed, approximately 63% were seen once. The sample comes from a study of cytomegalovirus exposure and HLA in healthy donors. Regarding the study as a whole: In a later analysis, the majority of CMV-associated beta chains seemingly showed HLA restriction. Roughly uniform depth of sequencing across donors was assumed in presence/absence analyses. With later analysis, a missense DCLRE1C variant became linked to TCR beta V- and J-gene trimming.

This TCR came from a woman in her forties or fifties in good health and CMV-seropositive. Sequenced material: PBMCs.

CDR3 loop: CASSQGGFSNQPQHF. The CDR3 DNA is TGCGCCAGCAGCCAAGGAGGTTTTAGCAATCAGCCCCAGCATTTT. The chain recombines TRBV4-1 with TRBJ1-5; D call uncertain. Trimming removed 1 base at V and 0 bases at J, with 7 bases between. The CDR3 has 15 residues. Per the germline V gene, CDR1 is MGHRA and CDR2 is YSYEKL.